These T cell receptor beta chains were read from a single sample in a study of blood T cell repertoires in COVID-19. Here immunoSEQ multiplex PCR was the method, and the copy in TCRdb shows in-frame clones only, minus some. Of some 240,000 clones in the sample, 80% to 95% were seen once. The sequenced sample consisted of peripheral blood. All receptors come from a man aged 55 to 70 with COVID-19, enrolled during active disease. Both conserved end residues are part of each CDR3. The D gene is left open where the match is weak. Clone size is shown for a subset of rows, as once, few, many or a class of expanded clone.

J gene	clone size	D gene	V gene	CDR3 DNA	CDR3 protein
TRBJ2-1	once	TRBD2	TRBV24-1	TGTGCCACCAGTGACGGACTAGCGGGAGTTTACAATGAGCAGTTCTTC	CATSDGLAGVYNEQFF
TRBJ2-7	-	TRBD2	TRBV7-9	TGTGCCAGCAGCCAGCTAGCGGGACACTCAACGGACTACGAGCAGTACTTC	CASSQLAGHSTDYEQYF
TRBJ1-1	-	TRBD1	TRBV13	TGTGCCAGCAGCTCATATCAACAGGGGTTTAACACTGAAGCTTTCTTT	CASSSYQQGFNTEAFF
TRBJ1-6	-	-	TRBV6-5	TGTGCCAGCAGTTACAGGCCTGGGCGCAATAATTCACCCCTCCACTTT	CASSYRPGRNNSPLHF
TRBJ2-3	-	TRBD2	TRBV7-3	TGTGCCAGCAGCCCCCTTGGGGTAGCGGGGGGCGGGGATACGCAGTATTTT	CASSPLGVAGGGDTQYF
TRBJ1-6	once	-	TRBV15	TGTGCCACCAGGGGAGGGATAGGTAATTCACCCCTCCACTTT	CATRGGIGNSPLHF
TRBJ1-5	-	TRBD1	TRBV19	TGTGCCAGTAGTGGGACAGTATATTCTTTGAGCAATCAGCCCCAGCATTTT	CASSGTVYSLSNQPQHF
TRBJ1-2	-	-	TRBV9	TGTGCCAGCAGCGTAGCAGGGCGGTATGGCTACACCTTC	CASSVAGRYGYTF
TRBJ2-5	-	-	TRBV19	TGTGCCAGTAGTTGGAGATCAGGGGAGACCCAGTACTTC	CASSWRSGETQYF
TRBJ2-2	-	-	TRBV6-2/TRBV6-3	TGTGCCAGCAGTTACTCGAGTCTAGCTAACACCGGGGAGCTGTTTTTT	CASSYSSLANTGELFF
TRBJ2-1	-	TRBD2	TRBV7-3	TGTGCCAGCAGCTTAGCGGGGGGACTCTACAATGAGCAGTTCTTC	CASSLAGGLYNEQFF
TRBJ1-5	-	-	TRBV29-1	TGCAGCGTTGACAGGGGAAGCAATCAGCCCCAGCATTTT	CSVDRGSNQPQHF
TRBJ1-4	-	TRBD1	TRBV19	TGTGCCAGTAGTACCGGACAGGCAACTAATGAAAAACTGTTTTTT	CASSTGQATNEKLFF
TRBJ1-1	-	-	TRBV6-2/TRBV6-3	TGTGCCAGCAGTACGGGAGCCTTGAACACTGAAGCTTTCTTT	CASSTGALNTEAFF
TRBJ1-1	-	-	TRBV7-9	TGTGCCAGCAGCCATGGTTCGGGCGAGGGCACTGAAGCTTTCTTT	CASSHGSGEGTEAFF
TRBJ1-5	-	-	TRBV7-2	TGTGCCAGCAGCTCCCGGTTTGATCAGCCCCAGCATTTT	CASSSRFDQPQHF
TRBJ1-1	-	-	TRBV5-1	TGCGCCAGCAGTCGAAGCTTGGGGCCTGAAGCTTTCTTT	CASSRSLGPEAFF
TRBJ1-2	-	TRBD1	TRBV6-5	TGTGCCAGCAGGGCAAGGACAGGGGACGGCTACACCTTC	CASRARTGDGYTF
TRBJ2-2	-	-	TRBV2	TGTGCCAGCAGTTTGACAGGGAACACCGGGGAGCTGTTTTTT	CASSLTGNTGELFF